This TCR beta chain came from a study of CD8+CD57+ T cells in acquired aplastic anemia. Study in general: Across the sorted CD4+ and CD8+ cells, DNA amounts averaged 3.2 ug. General observations from the study: Found in both controls and patients were approximately 30 CD8+ CDR3 sequences.

This CDR3 contains 13 residues. Trimming stripped 2 bases from V and 6 bases from J, with 9 bases between. Germline V gene data show CDR1 as SGHRS and CDR2 as YFSETQ. Using genomic DNA as the template, TCR beta VDJ and CDR3 profiling was carried out. TCRdb reprocessed the reads via MiXCR and lists one record per CDR3 protein. The table shows approximately 180,000 distinct CDR3 sequences, with roughly 65% occurring only once. For sequencing, patients were chosen who had shown expansion of CD8+CD57+ cells by flow cytometry. This clonotype is categorized as medium-sized. The antigen remains undetermined. The clonotype originates from a human donor with aplastic anemia. Sequencing input: sorted CD4+, CD8+, or CD8+CD57+ T cells (not recorded which) from PBMCs. This sequence joins TRBV5-1 and TRBJ2-1; D ambiguous. The CDR3 sequence is CASSFPELNEQFF. The CDR3, as DNA: TGCGCCAGCAGCTTCCCGGAGCTCAATGAGCAGTTCTTC.